This T cell receptor beta chain was profiled in a study of shared clonotypes between healthy human individuals. The authors loaded about 200 ng DNA, 30,000 to 35,000 T cell genomes, into sorted-subset replicate PCRs. Assay used: immunoSEQ multiplex PCR; TCRdb lists only in-frame clones, some missing. The repertoire consists of nearly 2 million clones, with approximately 94% occurring once and the leading ten covering roughly 1.2%. CDR1 is SGHAT, CDR2 FQNNGV, per germline. The CDR3 is made up of 12 amino acids. The J segment lost 7 bases and the V segment lost 5 bases, leaving 4 bases of the junction unmatched. Positively selected for CCR7, the CD45RO-negative cells used as naive CD8 cells excluded terminally differentiated effector memory CD45RA+ cells. Concerning this clone: The antigen remains unidentified.

Study results and limitations: A handful of donors shared roughly 5% of their naive CD4 clonotypes.

The chain joins TRBV11-2 to TRBJ2-5; 7 bases are shared with TRBD1. Sequenced input: naive CD8+ T cells sorted from blood. The TCR comes from a man between 18 and 35 years old in good health. The CDR3 sequence is CASSRQGGTQYF. The CDR3 bases are TGTGCCAGCAGCAGACAGGGCGGGACCCAGTACTTC.